A single sample is the source of the 20 T cell receptor beta chains below, sequenced in a study of T cell responses to AZD1222 COVID-19 vaccine. The method was immunoSEQ multiplex PCR; TCRdb's version includes in-frame clones alone and lacks a portion of them. The sample has about 150,000 clones; 75% to 95% are singletons. The specimen was peripheral blood, collected on day 0 of AZD1222 vaccination. These receptor sequences come from an adult in good health.

In this sample, this clone turned up a few times. V gene TRBV4-2 combines with J gene TRBJ1-1; weak D call: TRBD1 (6 bases). The CDR3 spans 14 residues. The V end was cut by 4 bases, the J end by 6 bases, with 15 bases between. The V gene's germline CDR1 is LGHNA and CDR2 YNFKEQ. The CDR3 sequence is CASSPNRDIPEAFF. In nucleotides, the CDR3 is TGTGCCAGCAGCCCAAACCGGGACATCCCTGAAGCTTTCTTT.

The chain joins TRBV4-3 to TRBJ2-2, with a possible D match to TRBD1 (5 bases). The V end was cut by 0 bases, the J end by 1 base, with 9 bases between. The length of the CDR3 is 16 residues. Per the germline V gene, CDR1 is LGHNA and CDR2 is YSLEER. The CDR3 reads CASSQDGQGNTGELFF. The CDR3, as DNA: TGCGCCAGCAGCCAAGATGGTCAGGGGAACACCGGGGAGCTGTTTTTT.

The V gene is TRBV5-1, the J gene TRBJ2-2, with D possibly being TRBD1 (6 bases). CDR3 size: 15 residues. The V and J ends lost 0 bases and 3 bases respectively, with 9 bases between them. The germline V gene encodes CDR1 SGHRS and CDR2 YFSETQ. CDR3 region: CASSLVQGYTGELFF. The CDR3 bases are TGCGCCAGCAGCTTGGTCCAGGGGTACACCGGGGAGCTGTTTTTT.

The J gene is TRBJ2-7, the V gene TRBV4-1; 9 nucleotides line up with TRBD2. The germline V gene encodes CDR1 MGHRA and CDR2 YSYEKL. The CDR3 extends over 17 amino acids. Trimming cost V 1 base and J 3 bases; bases outside gene matches: 10. This CDR3 reads CASSQASGTLSHYEQYF. DNA for the CDR3: TGCGCCAGCAGCCAAGCTAGCGGGACCCTTTCCCACTACGAGCAGTACTTC.

The V and J genes are TRBV5-6 and TRBJ1-2; 7 nucleotides line up with TRBD1. Germline CDR1 is SGHDT and CDR2 is YYEEEE. V was pared by 2 bases and J by 2 bases, with 6 bases of the junction left unmatched. The length of the CDR3 is 15 residues. The CDR3, as DNA: TGTGCCAGCAGCTTCACAGGGGTTTGGAACTATGGCTACACCTTC. Its translation is CASSFTGVWNYGYTF.

The chain couples TRBV5-4 to TRBJ1-2; D call uncertain. The CDR3 has 16 amino acids. Trimming stripped 0 bases from V and 8 bases from J, with 20 bases between. Germline loops: CDR1 SGHNT, CDR2 YYREEE (reference sequence). CDR3 bases: TGTGCCAGCAGCTTGGTTTCATCCCAAAACTCGGGGGGCTACACCTTC. Translation gives CASSLVSSQNSGGYTF.

The chain combines TRBV4-1 with TRBJ1-4; D might be TRBD1 (5 bases). Germline CDR1 is MGHRA and CDR2 is YSYEKL. The length of the CDR3 is 17 residues. The V and J ends lost 1 base and 1 base respectively, with 13 bases between them. The CDR3 nucleotides are TGCGCCAGCAGCCAAGCGGGGGTAACGGGAACTAATGAAAAACTGTTTTTT. Protein sequence: CASSQAGVTGTNEKLFF.

The chain employs TRBV5-1 and TRBJ2-3, with D perhaps TRBD1 (6 bases). The CDR3 spans 16 residues. In germline, CDR1 is SGHRS, CDR2 YFSETQ. Trimming left V 0 bases short and J 4 bases short, with 15 bases between. The CDR3 DNA reads as TGCGCCAGCAGCTTGGAGGCAGGGGCAGTTGCAGATACGCAGTATTTT. Its translation: CASSLEAGAVADTQYF.

This clone showed up just once. The chain combines TRBV4-2 with TRBJ1-1; D is perhaps TRBD1 (6 bases). CDR3 size: 14 residues. Germline-derived CDR1 and CDR2 are LGHNA and YNFKEQ. The V and J ends lost 4 bases and 6 bases respectively, with 15 bases between them. CDR3 coding DNA: TGTGCCAGCAGCCCGGGGGACACCCTGGCTGAAGCTTTCTTT. This gives the protein CASSPGDTLAEAFF.

V is TRBV5-4 and J is TRBJ2-5, with 9 bases aligning to TRBD1. CDR1 is SGHNT, CDR2 YYREEE, per germline (reference sequence). The V segment lost 0 bases and the J segment 6 bases; nucleotides outside the gene matches: 3. The CDR3 has 14 amino acids. The CDR3 DNA follows: TGTGCCAGCAGCTTGGAGGGACAGGGTAAGACCCAGTACTTC. Translating gives CASSLEGQGKTQYF.

The chain links TRBV5-1 to TRBJ2-7; the D gene is possibly TRBD1 (5 bases). Trimming left V 1 base short and J 2 bases short, with 13 bases between. Germline CDR1 is SGHRS and CDR2 is YFSETQ. The CDR3 runs to 15 residues. CDR3 residues: CASSLSLGRAYEQYF. The CDR3 nucleotides are TGCGCCAGCAGCTTGAGCCTTGGCAGGGCCTACGAGCAGTACTTC.

The V gene is TRBV7-2, the J gene TRBJ2-7; 7 bases align to TRBD1. V trimming: 2 bases; J trimming: 2 bases; junction bases outside the gene matches: 6. Per the germline V gene, CDR1 is SGHTA and CDR2 is FQGNSA. The CDR3 loop spans 15 amino acids. The CDR3 DNA sequence: TGTGCCAGCAGCTTAAGGTCAGGGGGACCCTACGAGCAGTACTTC. Amino acids: CASSLRSGGPYEQYF. Full variable domain (missing parts from reference TRBV7-2 and TRBJ2-7): GAGVSQSPSNKVTEKGKDVELRCDPISGHTALYWYRQSLGQGLEFLIYFQGNSAPDKSGLPSDRFSAERTGGSVSTLTIQRTQQEDSAVYLCASSLRSGGPYEQYFGPGTRLTVT.

V is TRBV2 and J is TRBJ1-2; no definite D call. The ends were cut back, 4 bases at V and 1 base at J, with 22 bases in the middle. There are 18 residues in the CDR3. The germline CDR1 and CDR2 sequences are SNHLY and FYNNEI. CDR3 region: CASSASLYRINYNYGYTF. CDR3 nucleotide sequence: TGTGCCAGCAGTGCCAGCTTATACCGAATAAATTATAACTATGGCTACACCTTC. Combining the CDR3 with reference TRBV2 and TRBJ1-2 gives the whole variable domain EPEVTQTPSHQVTQMGQEVILRCVPISNHLYFYWYRQILGQKVEFLVSFYNNEISEKSEIFDDQFSVERPDGSNFTLKIRSTKLEDSAMYFCASSASLYRINYNYGYTFGSGTRLTVV.

The sample holds one count of this clone. This chain connects TRBV30 to TRBJ2-7; the match to TRBD1 covers 9 bases. The length of the CDR3 is 14 residues. Losses at the gene ends were 5 bases for V and 6 bases for J; bases not matched to a gene: 11. Germline V gives CDR1 GTSNPN, CDR2 SVGIG (reference sequence). The DNA of the CDR3 is TGTGCCTGGCAAAGGGACAGGGTTTCGTCCGAGCAGTACTTC. Translating it yields CAWQRDRVSSEQYF. The whole variable domain, remainder taken from reference TRBV30 and TRBJ2-7, is SQTIHQWPATLVQPVGSPLSLECTVEGTSNPNLYWYRQAAGRGLQLLFYSVGIGQISSEVPQNLSASRPQDRQFILSSKKLLLSDSGFYLCAWQRDRVSSEQYFGPGTRLTVT.

V and J are TRBV4-2 and TRBJ1-1; D is perhaps TRBD1 (5 bases). Germline V gives CDR1 LGHNA, CDR2 YNFKEQ. The CDR3 consists of 15 residues. Trimming left V 4 bases short and J 4 bases short, with 16 bases between. The CDR3 coding sequence is TGTGCCAGCAGCCCTCCCGAAGGGGTTCGCACTGAAGCTTTCTTT. It specifies CASSPPEGVRTEAFF.

This chain links TRBV28 with TRBJ1-2, with 11 positions matching TRBD1. In germline, CDR1 is MDHEN, CDR2 SYDVKM. The ends lost 4 bases at V and 3 bases at J; junction bases unmatched: 10. This CDR3 comprises 17 residues. The CDR3 loop reads CASSSHESGQGDYGYTF. The CDR3 nucleotides are TGTGCCAGCAGTTCTCACGAGTCGGGACAGGGGGACTATGGCTACACCTTC.

V is TRBV19 and J is TRBJ2-7; 12 bases agree with TRBD2. Trimming at V came to 9 bases and at J to 3 bases, leaving 6 bases not matched to a gene. CDR1 is LNHDA, CDR2 SQIVND, per germline (reference sequence). This CDR3 has 14 residues. As DNA, the CDR3 is TGTGCCAGCAGCAGACTAGCGGGAGACTACGAGCAGTACTTC. Protein product: CASSRLAGDYEQYF.

J is TRBJ2-1 and V is TRBV12-3 or TRBV12-4; 8 bases fit TRBD1. V was clipped by 5 bases and J by 5 bases; unmatched bases: 2. The CDR3 totals 13 residues. CDR3 DNA sequence: TGTGCCAGCAGTCAGGGGGCCCACAATGAGCAGTTCTTC. Its protein is CASSQGAHNEQFF.

This clone came up once. This chain joins TRBV19 and TRBJ1-5; D is undetermined. Germline loops: CDR1 LNHDA, CDR2 SQIVND (reference sequence). Trimming removed 3 bases at V and 7 bases at J, with 16 bases between. This CDR3 contains 15 residues. The CDR3 coding sequence is TGTGCCAGTAGTATGTATCGAAGGGTCGGCCAGCCCCAGCATTTT. It codes for CASSMYRRVGQPQHF.

This chain links TRBV18 with TRBJ2-7; the match to TRBD1 covers 9 bases. This CDR3 is built from 14 residues. Germline CDR1 reads KGHSH; CDR2 reads LQKENI. V shed 3 bases and J 1 base; nucleotides not matched to a gene: 1. The CDR3 coding sequence is TGTGCCAGCTCACCGGGACAGGGATCCTACGAGCAGTACTTC. Translating gives CASSPGQGSYEQYF.